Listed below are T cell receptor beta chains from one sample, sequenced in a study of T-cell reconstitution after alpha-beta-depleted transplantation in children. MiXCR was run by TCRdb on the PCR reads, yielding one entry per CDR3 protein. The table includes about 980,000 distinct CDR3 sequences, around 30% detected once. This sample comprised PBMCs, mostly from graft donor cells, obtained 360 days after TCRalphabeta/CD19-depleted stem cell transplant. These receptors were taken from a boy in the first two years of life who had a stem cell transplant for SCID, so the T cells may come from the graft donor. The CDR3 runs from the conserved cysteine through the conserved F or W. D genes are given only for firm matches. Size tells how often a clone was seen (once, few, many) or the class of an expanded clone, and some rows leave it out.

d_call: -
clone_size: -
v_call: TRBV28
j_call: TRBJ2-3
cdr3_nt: TGTGCCAGCAGTTTGGGGGGCCGACCCACAGATACGCAGTATTTT
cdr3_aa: CASSLGGRPTDTQYF

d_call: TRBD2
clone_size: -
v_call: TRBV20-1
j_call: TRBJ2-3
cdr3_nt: TGCAGTGCTAGATTACCGGGGGGGTTGTCAGATACGCAGTATTTT
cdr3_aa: CSARLPGGLSDTQYF

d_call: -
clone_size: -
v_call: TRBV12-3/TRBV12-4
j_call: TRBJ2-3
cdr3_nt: TGTGCCAGCAGTCCAAGACTGCCCCGGACGCAGTATTTT
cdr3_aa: CASSPRLPRTQYF

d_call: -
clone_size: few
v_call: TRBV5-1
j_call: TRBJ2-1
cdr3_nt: TGCGCCAGCAGCTTGGAAGGGCAGGGAAGGCTCAATGAGCAGTTCTTC
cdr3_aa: CASSLEGQGRLNEQFF

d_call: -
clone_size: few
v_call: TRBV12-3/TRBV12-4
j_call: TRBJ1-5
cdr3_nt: TGTGCCAGCAGTTTCCCAGGGAGAAATCAGCCCCAGCATTTT
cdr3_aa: CASSFPGRNQPQHF

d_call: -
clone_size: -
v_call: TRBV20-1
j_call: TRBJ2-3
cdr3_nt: TGCAGTGCTAGTAGACCCCTGGAGTCCACAGATACGCAGTATTTT
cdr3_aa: CSASRPLESTDTQYF

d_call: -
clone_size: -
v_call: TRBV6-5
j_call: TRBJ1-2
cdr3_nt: TGTGCCAGCAGTTACCTTAACGACGGCTCCGGCTACACCTTC
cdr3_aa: CASSYLNDGSGYTF

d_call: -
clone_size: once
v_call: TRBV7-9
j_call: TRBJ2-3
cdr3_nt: TGTGCCAGCAGCCCACGACAACGGCTTAGGGGCACAGATACGCAGTATTTT
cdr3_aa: CASSPRQRLRGTDTQYF

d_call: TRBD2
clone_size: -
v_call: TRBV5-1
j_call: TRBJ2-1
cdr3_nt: TGCGCCAGCAGCGATACTAGCGGGGGGTCGCGGTTCTTC
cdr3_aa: CASSDTSGGSRFF

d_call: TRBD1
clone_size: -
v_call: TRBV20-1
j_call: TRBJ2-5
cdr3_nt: TGCAGTGCTAGAACCGACAGGGTTAGGTACCAAGAGACCCAGTACTTC
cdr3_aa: CSARTDRVRYQETQYF

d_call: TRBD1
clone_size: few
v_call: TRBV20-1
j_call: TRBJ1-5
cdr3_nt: TGCAGTGCTAGACAGGGACAGGGTGGTCAGCCCCAGCATTTT
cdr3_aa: CSARQGQGGQPQHF

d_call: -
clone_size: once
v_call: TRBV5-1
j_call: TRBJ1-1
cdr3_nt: TGCGCCAGCAGCTTGGTTGGGGCAGTGAACACTGAAGCTTTCTTT
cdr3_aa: CASSLVGAVNTEAFF

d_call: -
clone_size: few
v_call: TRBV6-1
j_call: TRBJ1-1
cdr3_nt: TGTGCCAGCAGTGTATGGGGGGACATGAACACTGAAGCTTTCTTT
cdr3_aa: CASSVWGDMNTEAFF

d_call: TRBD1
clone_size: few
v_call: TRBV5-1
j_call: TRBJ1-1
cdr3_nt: TGCGCCAGCAGCTTGCATACAGGGGCTACTGAAGCTTTCTTT
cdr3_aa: CASSLHTGATEAFF

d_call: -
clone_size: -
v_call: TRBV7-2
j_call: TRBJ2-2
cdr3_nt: TGTGCCAGCAGCTTGAGGGGGGCCGCGGCGAACACCGGGGAGCTGTTTTTT
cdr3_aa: CASSLRGAAANTGELFF

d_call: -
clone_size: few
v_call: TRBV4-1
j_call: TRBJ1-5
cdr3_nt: TGCGCCAGCAGCCCCGTGGGAGCAGGACTCAATCAGCCCCAGCATTTT
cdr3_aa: CASSPVGAGLNQPQHF

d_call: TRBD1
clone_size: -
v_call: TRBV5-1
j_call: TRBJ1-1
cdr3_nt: TGCGCCAGCAGCCTTATCGGACAGGGGAGGAATGAAGCTTTCTTT
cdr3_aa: CASSLIGQGRNEAFF

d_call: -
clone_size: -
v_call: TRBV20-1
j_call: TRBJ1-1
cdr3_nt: TGCAGTGCTAGTCCCGCAGGGAGGAACACTGAAGCTTTCTTT
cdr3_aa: CSASPAGRNTEAFF

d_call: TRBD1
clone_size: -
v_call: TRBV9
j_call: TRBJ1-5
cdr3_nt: TGTGCCAGCAGCGTAGGGAATGGACAGGGTAATCAGCCCCAGCATTTT
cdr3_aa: CASSVGNGQGNQPQHF

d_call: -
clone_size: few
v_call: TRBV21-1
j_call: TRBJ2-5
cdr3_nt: TGTGCCAGCAGCAAAGTACGGGGGCTCCAAGAGACCCAGTACTTC
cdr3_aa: CASSKVRGLQETQYF

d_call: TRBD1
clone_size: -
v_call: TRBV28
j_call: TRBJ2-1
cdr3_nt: TGTGCCAGCAGCCGGGGACAGTGGAGTTACAATGAGCAGTTCTTC
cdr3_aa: CASSRGQWSYNEQFF

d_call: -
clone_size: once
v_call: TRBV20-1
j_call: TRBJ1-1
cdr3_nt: TGCAGTGCACATGGACAGACGAACACTGAAGCTTTCTTT
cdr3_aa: CSAHGQTNTEAFF

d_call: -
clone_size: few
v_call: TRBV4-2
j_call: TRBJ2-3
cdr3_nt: TGTGCCAGCAGCCAAGTTGGCCTAGCGTCGACCGATACGCAGTATTTT
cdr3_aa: CASSQVGLASTDTQYF

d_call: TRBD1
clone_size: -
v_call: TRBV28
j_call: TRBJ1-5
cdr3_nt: TGTGCCAGCAGCAGAGACAGGGCGACGTCTCAGCCCCAGCATTTT
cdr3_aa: CASSRDRATSQPQHF